These 23 T cell receptor beta chains were sequenced from one sample in a study of blood T cells in healthy people across ages. Alongside a J-beta primer mix, a sample-barcoded 5' primer served in a second PCR lasting roughly 7 to 11 cycles. TCRdb recomputed calls from the 5' RACE reads with MiXCR, one row per CDR3 protein. The table lists under 2,000,000 distinct CDR3 sequences, roughly 49% of them singletons, with 2% to 2.5% in the top ten. Source material: blood. These receptors came from a woman in her thirties or forties in good health.

This clonotype was observed a handful of times. The rearrangement links TRBV2 to TRBJ2-3; 8 bases are shared with TRBD1. CDR1 SNHLY and CDR2 FYNNEI come from the germline V gene. The J segment lost 1 base and the V segment lost 5 bases, leaving 5 bases of the junction unmatched. CDR3 length: 15 residues. The CDR3 loop reads CASSPTQGGTDTQYF. As DNA, the CDR3 is TGTGCCAGCAGTCCAACACAGGGGGGCACAGATACGCAGTATTTT.

This clonotype showed up many times. The chain couples TRBV25-1 to TRBJ2-5; D gene uncertain. Trimming cost V 3 bases and J 5 bases, with 10 bases left between them. Looked up from germline, CDR1 is MGHDK and CDR2 is SYGVNS. This CDR3 is built from 13 residues. The CDR3 DNA sequence: TGTGCCAGCAGTGATTCGGGCGGCGAGACCCAGTACTTC. It translates to CASSDSGGETQYF.

This clonotype was seen only a few times. This chain uses TRBV20-1 with TRBJ2-1, with TRBD1 matching over 7 bases. The CDR3 consists of 14 residues. Unmatched junction bases numbered 9, after V lost 6 bases and J lost 4 bases. Looked up from germline, CDR1 is DFQATT and CDR2 is SNEGSKA (reference sequence). As DNA, the CDR3 is TGCAGTGCCCACGACAGGGTCCAATACAATGAGCAGTTCTTC. The encoded protein is CSAHDRVQYNEQFF.

The rearrangement links TRBV4-1 to TRBJ2-7; a possible D gene is TRBD1 (6 bases). Trimming took 0 bases from V and 5 from J, leaving 11 bases between them. Germline V gives CDR1 MGHRA, CDR2 YSYEKL. The CDR3 length is 14 residues. This CDR3 reads CASSQDRNRDEQYF. The CDR3 DNA sequence: TGCGCCAGCAGCCAAGACAGAAACAGGGACGAGCAGTACTTC.

In this sample, this clonotype turned up a few times. The chain links TRBV3-1 to TRBJ1-2, with 8 bases matching TRBD1. Looked up from germline, CDR1 is LGHDT and CDR2 is YNNKEL (reference sequence). Trimming took 4 bases from V and 3 from J; bases not matched to a gene: 13. CDR3 length: 17 residues. The CDR3 region has the DNA TGTGCCAGCAGCCTACGGAGTAAGGCAGGGGGCGACTATGGCTACACCTTC. It encodes CASSLRSKAGGDYGYTF. The variable domain in full, with the rest retrieved from reference TRBV3-1 and TRBJ1-2, is DTAVSQTPKYLVTQMGNDKSIKCEQNLGHDTMYWYKQDSKKFLKIMFSYNNKELIINETVPNRFSPKSPDKAHLNLHINSLELGDSAVYFCASSLRSKAGGDYGYTFGSGTRLTVV.

The table lists this clonotype with a few counts. The CDR3 is CASSYQNEQFF. CDR3 DNA: TGCGCCAGCAGCTACCAGAATGAGCAGTTCTTC. The gene calls are TRBV5-1 and TRBJ2-1, with D uncertain. V was clipped by 3 bases and J by 7 bases, with 5 bases between them. The CDR3 sequence is 11 residues long. CDR1 is SGHRS and CDR2 is YFSETQ in the germline V gene.

This clonotype was recorded at least ten times. This chain links TRBV29-1 with TRBJ2-6; 7 bases align to TRBD1. The germline CDR1 and CDR2 sequences are SQVTM and ANQGSEA. The CDR3 has 17 amino acids. After removal of 0 bases from V and 0 bases from J, the junction contained 5 bases not matched to a gene. CDR3 sequence: CSVEDLGGDSGANVLTF. For the CDR3, the DNA is TGCAGCGTTGAAGATTTAGGGGGCGACTCTGGGGCCAACGTCCTGACTTTC.

This sequence joins TRBV6-5 and TRBJ2-7; D call uncertain. The end of the DNA fits TRBJ2-5 better, so the J call may be wrong. The V gene's germline CDR1 is MNHEY and CDR2 SVGAGI. This CDR3 has 15 amino acids. This CDR3 is CASSYSSWSETTQYF. In DNA, the CDR3 is TGTGCCAGCAGTTACTCGAGTTGGTCTGAGACGACCCAGTACTTC.

The chain carries TRBV29-1 and TRBJ2-4; 11 bases fit TRBD1. The J call may be mistaken, given a closer DNA end match to TRBJ2-7. This CDR3 region has 13 residues. Germline V CDR1 and CDR2: SQVTM, ANQGSEA. The CDR3 bases are TGCAGCGTTGAGGGACAGGGGGTGTACGAGCAGTACTTC. Amino acid sequence: CSVEGQGVYEQYF.

The CDR3, as DNA: TGCAGTGCTGGTCGAAGTGCTGGGGGGCGAGAATATCAGCCCCAGCATTTT. It is translated as CSAGRSAGGREYQPQHF. V and J are TRBV20-1 and TRBJ1-5; D is perhaps TRBD1 (6 bases). Germline loops: CDR1 DFQATT, CDR2 SNEGSKA (reference sequence). Trimming took 5 bases from V and 5 from J, leaving 25 bases between them. This CDR3 has 17 amino acids.

The chain uses TRBV6-5 and TRBJ2-1, with TRBD2 as a possible D gene (5 bases). The V gene lost 5 bases and the J gene lost 3 bases, with 14 bases spanning the gap. The length of the CDR3 is 15 residues. Germline V gene lookup returns CDR1 MNHEY and CDR2 SVGAGI. CDR3 nucleotide sequence: TGTGCCAGCAGTCAAACCGAACGGGGCTACAATGAGCAGTTCTTC. Its translation: CASSQTERGYNEQFF.

V gene TRBV11-2 combines with J gene TRBJ2-5, with TRBD2 as a possible D gene (5 bases). CDR1 and CDR2 from the germline V gene are SGHAT and FQNNGV. V shed 5 bases and J shed 2 bases, with 21 bases lying between them. This CDR3 is 17 amino acids long. The CDR3 reads CASSPAGGGHLQETQYF. The DNA for the CDR3 is TGTGCCAGCAGCCCCGCCGGCGGCGGGCATCTACAAGAGACCCAGTACTTC.

V usage is TRBV12-3 or TRBV12-4 and J usage is TRBJ1-5, with D uncertain. The CDR3 runs to 13 residues. Trimming took off 3 bases at V and 7 bases at J, with 10 bases between the two ends. The CDR3 region is CASSLNSGQPQHF. In DNA, the CDR3 is TGTGCCAGCAGTTTGAACTCGGGACAGCCCCAGCATTTT.

Turning to this clonotype: The junction departs from germline at one end; a sequencing error may be responsible. The rearrangement uses TRBV29-1 and TRBJ2-3; D perhaps matches TRBD2 (6 bases). Germline V gene sequence: CDR1 SQVTM, CDR2 ANQGSEA. This CDR3 region has 15 residues. CDR3 region: CSIDGGNRGTDTQYF. The CDR3 nucleotides are TGCAGCATTGACGGAGGGAATCGGGGCACAGATACGCAGTATTTT.

This clonotype was recorded a few times. The chain couples TRBV6-5 to TRBJ2-6; TRBD1 aligns across 12 bases. Trimming removed 0 bases from V and 0 bases from J; junction bases left unmatched: 9. The CDR3 is made up of 21 amino acids. Looked up from germline, CDR1 is MNHEY and CDR2 is SVGAGI. CDR3 loop: CASSYSTSGTGGLSGANVLTF. CDR3 coding DNA: TGTGCCAGCAGTTACTCGACTTCCGGGACAGGGGGCCTCTCTGGGGCCAACGTCCTGACTTTC.

This clonotype has only one observation. The chain joins TRBV24-1 to TRBJ2-3; 12 nucleotides match TRBD2. V was pared by 4 bases and J by 6 bases, with 4 bases of the junction left unmatched. CDR1 and CDR2 (germline): KGHDR, SFDVKD. The CDR3 extends over 15 amino acids. The CDR3 spells CATSEPGTSGDTQYF. The CDR3 bases are TGTGCCACCAGTGAACCTGGGACTAGCGGGGATACGCAGTATTTT.

This clonotype was seen a few times. The J gene is TRBJ2-5, the V gene TRBV11-2, with no clear D. The V gene's germline CDR1 is SGHAT and CDR2 FQNNGV. The CDR3 totals 12 residues. V was cut by 8 bases and J by 3 bases, with 10 bases left in between. CDR3 loop: CASSGLEETQYF. The DNA of the CDR3 is TGTGCCAGCTCGGGCCTGGAAGAGACCCAGTACTTC.

V is TRBV14 and J is TRBJ2-5; tentative D call: TRBD1 (6 bases). The DNA matches TRBJ2-7 better at its end, which makes the J call doubtful. This CDR3 comprises 13 residues. Per the germline V gene, CDR1 is SGHDN and CDR2 is FVKESK. CDR3 bases: TGTGCCAGCAGACAGGGCGCCCTCTACGAGCAGTACTTC. Its translation is CASRQGALYEQYF.

The chain carries TRBV27 and TRBJ1-2; D is undetermined. The length of the CDR3 is 12 residues. The germline gives CDR1 MNHEY, CDR2 SMNVEV (reference sequence). Between the trimmed V and J ends, which lost 10 bases and 4 bases, there was a span of 13 bases. The CDR3 sequence: CAISASGYGYTF. The DNA of the CDR3 is TGTGCCATCTCAGCCTCGGGCTATGGCTACACCTTC.

This clonotype was detected a few times. V usage is TRBV29-1 and J usage is TRBJ2-1; 11 nucleotides line up with TRBD2. The V segment lost 6 bases and the J segment 2 bases; nucleotides outside the gene matches: 9. Germline CDR1 SQVTM, CDR2 ANQGSEA. The CDR3 has 16 amino acids. The CDR3 is CSVESSGGVTYNEQFF. DNA for the CDR3: TGCAGCGTGGAGAGTAGCGGGGGGGTTACCTACAATGAGCAGTTCTTC.

This clonotype was observed a handful of times. This chain connects TRBV6-5 to TRBJ2-3; D gene unclear. CDR1 and CDR2 (germline): MNHEY, SVGAGI. The length of the CDR3 is 16 residues. V was shortened by 0 bases and J by 0 bases, with 10 bases between the two germline ends. CDR3 nucleotides: TGTGCCAGCAGTTACTCGATCGGGCTAAGCACAGATACGCAGTATTTT. Amino acid sequence: CASSYSIGLSTDTQYF.

This clonotype came up a few times. The chain combines TRBV5-1 with TRBJ2-6, with D perhaps matching TRBD1 or TRBD2 (5 bases each). The CDR3 is 18 residues long. Germline CDR1 SGHRS, CDR2 YFSETQ. V was pared by 3 bases and J by 0 bases, with 16 bases between. In nucleotides, the CDR3 is TGCGCCAGCAGCTCCTCCGGGACCCTAAGCTCTGGGGCCAACGTCCTGACTTTC. Translated, it gives CASSSSGTLSSGANVLTF.

This clonotype has more than one count but fewer than ten. This rearrangement joins TRBV6-2 or TRBV6-3 to TRBJ2-6, with 7 positions matching TRBD2. The trim removed 1 base at V and 4 bases at J, leaving 4 bases unmatched. This CDR3 has 16 residues. Looked up from germline, CDR1 is MNHEY and CDR2 is SVGEGT. This CDR3 is CASSYYGGNGANVLTF. CDR3 bases: TGTGCCAGCAGTTACTACGGGGGGAACGGGGCCAACGTCCTGACTTTC.